This T cell receptor (beta chain) was identified during a study of Ad26.COV2.S vaccination and SARS-CoV-2 variants. Study conclusions and caveats: Breadth of non-spike TCRs did not differ between vaccinees and placebo recipients.

In regard to this clone: The antigen remains unidentified.

Noted treatment: some 19 received Ad26.COV2.S at low or high dose, single or two shots; about 5 received placebo; per-sample allocation not given. Day 63 after the first vaccine or placebo injection was the time point for sampling. Clones were read by immunoSEQ multiplex PCR, and TCRdb kept only the in-frame ones, dropping some. The data show over 350,000 clones, 88% seen once. This receptor was taken from a person between 18 and 65 years old who received the Ad26.COV2.S COVID-19 vaccine or a placebo. The sample consisted of peripheral blood, taken in a trial of Ad26.COV2.S vaccine versus placebo.

CDR3 sequence: CASSEDSDGPYEQYF. The CDR3 nucleotides read TGTGCCAGCAGTGAAGACTCGGACGGACCCTACGAGCAGTACTTC. The rearrangement joins TRBV6-1 to TRBJ2-7; D gene unclear. Trimming took off 1 base at V and 2 bases at J, with 12 bases between the two ends. Germline V gene lookup returns CDR1 MNHNS and CDR2 SASEGT. The CDR3 is 15 amino acids.